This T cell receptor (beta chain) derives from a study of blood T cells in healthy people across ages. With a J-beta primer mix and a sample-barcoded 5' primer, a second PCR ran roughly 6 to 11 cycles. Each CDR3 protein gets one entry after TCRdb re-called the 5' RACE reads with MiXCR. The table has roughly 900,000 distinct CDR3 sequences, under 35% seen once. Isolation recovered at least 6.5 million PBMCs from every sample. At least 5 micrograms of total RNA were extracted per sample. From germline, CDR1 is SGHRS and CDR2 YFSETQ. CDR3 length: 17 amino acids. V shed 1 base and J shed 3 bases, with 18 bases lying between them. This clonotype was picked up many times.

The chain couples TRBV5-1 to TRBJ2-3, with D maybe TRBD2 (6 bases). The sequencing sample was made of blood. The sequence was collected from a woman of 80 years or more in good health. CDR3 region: CASSLIPGLPGTDTQYF. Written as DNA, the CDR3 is TGCGCCAGCAGCTTGATTCCGGGACTCCCGGGGACAGATACGCAGTATTTT.